This T cell receptor (beta chain) was recorded in a study of T cell responses to AZD1222 COVID-19 vaccine (dated by TCRdb to about 2021). Background on the whole study: AZD1222 recipients with second doses at about 4 weeks or about 12 weeks were pooled, because spike-specific TCR depth and breadth did not differ between schedules. TCR sequencing covered over 230 trial participants: 200 to 220 given two doses of AZD1222 and about 26 given two doses of MenACWY control vaccine. Trial participants were enrolled by age into 18-55, 56-69 and 70-plus year subgroups, with roughly 160, 29 and 62 TCR-sequenced participants respectively. The full study reports these points: Only five or six AZD1222 recipients were SARS-CoV-2 seropositive at baseline, limiting conclusions about previously exposed vaccinees. A significant rise in spike-specific TCR breadth and depth was observed after two AZD1222 doses relative to day 0 and relative to MenACWY recipients. No day 14 peak-response samples were available, so repertoires were characterized only after the peak T cell response. Reportedly, almost half of the unique spike-specific TCRs recognized epitopes lying outside the regions that are mutated in the B.1.351 and B.1.1.7 variants. Vaccine-associated CD4 TCRs spanned the whole spike protein, with dominant responses in regions 160-218 and 743-854. Participants were mostly white British, with more females than males. The authors suggested clonal diversity may have been underestimated. In the small 56-69-year group, the increase in depth fell short of significance, most likely because of low power.

Per the publication, the time point label means: baseline before first vaccination. Vaccinee samples came from UK trials COV001 and COV002, including a single-blind randomized controlled phase 2/3 trial of AZD1222 (ChAdOx1 nCoV-19) in healthy adults. For TCRbeta chain sequencing, PBMC samples from trial participants were taken at day 0 and at day 28 after the second dose. The CDR3 regions of human TCRbeta chains were subjected to immunosequencing. The source study handled its data this way. Repertoire TCRs were matched against a reference library of SARS-CoV-2-specific TCRs generated with the MIRA antigen-specificity platform. Breadth meant the fraction of unique TCRs that were SARS-CoV-2-associated, whereas depth meant the fraction of total T cells that were SARS-CoV-2-associated. Using the MIRA data, each spike-specific TCR was assigned both to the spike region to which the TCR was reactive and to a CD4 or CD8 class. Log10-transformed breadth and depth values were compared by one-way ANOVA with Sidak's multiple comparisons tests. In TCRdb, the immuneACCESS table is reduced to in-frame sequences with V and J assigned. These tables do not hold every clone; where another copy was compared, an unresolved V gene accounts for under half, and the others remain unexplained. The V and J calls and clone size come from that table; D and trimming were worked out from the DNA. This sample lists about 120,000 clones; roughly 87% were detected once. The ten top clones hold 6.5% to 8.5% of the sample.

CDR1 is given as SGHDN and CDR2 as FVKESK, both from the germline V gene. V and J lose 4 bases and 6 bases, and a span of 9 bases separates them. The CDR3 has 13 amino acids, counting the end cysteine and phenylalanine. The retained sequence is limited to the CDR3, 39 bases, with the frame set at the first base. For this clone: Its antigen remains undetermined. No much larger clone exists at a distance of one base, and base qualities are not known.

The receptor comes from an adult in good health. The sequenced sample was peripheral blood, obtained on day 0 of AZD1222 vaccination. The chain employs TRBV14 and TRBJ2-2; the D gene is unclear. The CDR3 sequence is CASSRDRAGELFF. The DNA sequence is as follows: TGTGCCAGCAGCCGCGATAGGGCCGGGGAGCTGTTTTTT.